The 12 T cell receptor beta chains reported below all come from one sample, sequenced in a study of OX40 agonist ivuxolimab in advanced cancers. Method: immunoSEQ multiplex PCR; TCRdb's copy keeps in-frame clones and lacks some. The sample yields 55,000 to 90,000 clones, roughly 80% seen once. Sequenced here: CD4+ or CD8+ T cells sorted from blood, sampled in a trial of the OX40 agonist ivuxolimab. The receptor source for this set is an adult with an advanced solid tumor such as melanoma, head and neck, liver or kidney cancer.

The chain has TRBV5-1 and TRBJ1-1; 9 bases agree with TRBD1. The germline CDR1 and CDR2 sequences are SGHRS and YFSETQ. The length of the CDR3 is 15 residues. V lost 4 bases, J lost 4 bases, and 8 bases stayed unmatched. CDR3 region: CASSHRDRAVTEAFF. The CDR3 DNA sequence: TGCGCCAGCAGCCACCGGGACAGGGCAGTCACTGAAGCTTTCTTT.

V is TRBV19 and J is TRBJ2-7; 9 bases fit TRBD1. The junction had 9 bases not matched to a gene; V was cut back by 6 bases and J by 3 bases. CDR3 length: 15 residues. Germline assignment: CDR1 LNHDA and CDR2 SQIVND (reference sequence). CDR3 region: CASSSGQGIGYEQYF. CDR3 nucleotides: TGTGCCAGTAGCTCGGGACAGGGAATCGGCTACGAGCAGTACTTC.

This chain connects TRBV5-1 to TRBJ2-5; 12 nucleotides align to TRBD1. From germline, CDR1 is SGHRS and CDR2 YFSETQ. The V gene end was trimmed by 4 bases and the J gene end by 5 bases; junction bases not matched to a gene: 12. The CDR3 has 17 amino acids. This chain's CDR3 is CASSNNPGQGAGETQYF. In DNA, the CDR3 is TGCGCCAGCAGCAATAATCCGGGACAGGGGGCTGGGGAGACCCAGTACTTC.

The V and J genes are TRBV29-1 and TRBJ2-2, with a weak D call TRBD1 (6 bases). The CDR3 is 15 residues long. The germline CDR1 and CDR2 sequences are SQVTM and ANQGSEA. V gave up 6 bases and J gave up 5 bases, with 19 bases separating them. The CDR3 coding sequence is TGCAGCGTCCCTGGGGGACAAGGATTGACCGGGGAGCTGTTTTTT. Residues: CSVPGGQGLTGELFF.

The chain uses TRBV5-4 and TRBJ2-6, with no clear D. V lost 1 base and J lost 2, with 13 bases in between. The CDR3 consists of 17 residues. Looked up from germline, CDR1 is SGHNT and CDR2 is YYREEE (reference sequence). CDR3 sequence reads: CASSLIPPRAGANVLTF. In nucleotides, the CDR3 is TGTGCCAGCAGCTTGATCCCCCCTAGAGCTGGGGCCAACGTCCTGACTTTC. Supplemented by reference TRBV5-4 and TRBJ2-6, the full variable domain reads ETGVTQSPTHLIKTRGQQVTLRCSSQSGHNTVSWYQQALGQGPQFIFQYYREEENGRGNFPPRFSGLQFPNYSSELNVNALELDDSALYLCASSLIPPRAGANVLTFGAGSRLTVL.

The CDR3 spells CASSWAGEADTQYF. The CDR3, as DNA: TGTGCCAGCAGTTGGGCAGGGGAAGCAGATACGCAGTATTTT. This sequence joins TRBV28 and TRBJ2-3; perhaps TRBD1 as D (6 bases). Per the germline V gene, CDR1 is MDHEN and CDR2 is SYDVKM. V shed 4 bases and J shed 4 bases, with 12 bases lying between them. This CDR3 is built from 14 residues.

The chain has TRBV2 and TRBJ2-2, with a possible D match to TRBD1 (6 bases). The CDR3 consists of 14 residues. CDR1 is SNHLY and CDR2 is FYNNEI in the germline V gene. With 8 bases removed from V and 3 bases from J, the gap between germline ends came to 13 bases. CDR3 residues: CASDPQGYTGELFF. The CDR3 DNA reads TGTGCCAGCGATCCACAGGGTTACACCGGGGAGCTGTTTTTT.

The chain is built from TRBV27 and TRBJ2-1; the match to TRBD2 covers 11 bases. Germline CDR1 MNHEY, CDR2 SMNVEV (reference sequence). J was trimmed by 8 bases and V by 4 bases; bases with no gene match: 10. This CDR3 region has 16 residues. The CDR3 sequence: CASSSLVAGGPYEQFF. In DNA form, the CDR3 reads TGTGCCAGCAGTTCCCTAGTAGCGGGGGGGCCCTATGAGCAGTTCTTC.

The rearrangement links TRBV5-4 to TRBJ2-1, with D perhaps being TRBD1 or TRBD2 (5 bases each). The CDR3 totals 15 residues. The V gene's germline CDR1 is SGHNT and CDR2 YYREEE (reference sequence). V was trimmed by 4 bases and J by 4 bases, leaving 15 bases between them. This CDR3 reads CASSHQGAGYNEQFF. The CDR3 nucleotides are TGTGCCAGCAGCCACCAGGGTGCGGGTTACAATGAGCAGTTCTTC.

This chain links TRBV9 with TRBJ2-3, with D perhaps matching TRBD1 (6 bases). V lost 5 bases, J lost 4 bases, and 20 bases lay in between. Germline V gene lookup returns CDR1 SGDLS and CDR2 YYNGEE. The CDR3 sequence is 16 residues long. The CDR3 DNA sequence: TGTGCCAGCAGTACACTCACAGGGAAGGGGGCAGATACGCAGTATTTT. This codes for CASSTLTGKGADTQYF.

The chain has TRBV7-9 and TRBJ2-7, with D possibly being TRBD2 (6 bases). V lost 5 bases and J lost 9, with 17 bases in between. The CDR3 contains 13 residues. The germline V gene encodes CDR1 SEHNR and CDR2 FQNEAQ (reference sequence). The CDR3 DNA sequence: TGTGCCAGCAGCCCGCGGGACGTAGGCCGGCAGTACTTC. Translating gives CASSPRDVGRQYF.

CDR3 residues: CASSEVRNGYTF. CDR3 sequence (DNA): TGTGCCAGCAGTGAAGTGAGGAATGGCTACACCTTC. This chain links TRBV6-1 with TRBJ1-2, with D unclear. V was pared by 1 base and J by 6 bases, with 6 bases between. The CDR3 has 12 residues. Germline V lookup: CDR1 MNHNS, CDR2 SASEGT.